Below are 12 T cell receptor beta chains sequenced from a single sample in a study of blood T cell repertoires in COVID-19. Profiling relied on immunoSEQ multiplex PCR, and the TCRdb table lists in-frame clones only, not all of them. The sample includes just under 90,000 clones, about 78% seen only once; the top ten take roughly 14%. Sequenced: peripheral blood. Receptor source: a woman aged 80 or over with acute or convalescent COVID-19.

This clone was counted only a few times. The CDR3 spells CASSKDREVAEAFF. CDR3 bases: TGTGCCAGTAGTAAGGACAGGGAGGTCGCTGAAGCTTTCTTT. V usage is TRBV19 and J usage is TRBJ1-1; TRBD1 matches at 8 bases. Germline CDR1 LNHDA, CDR2 SQIVND (reference sequence). The CDR3 totals 14 residues. Trimming at V came to 4 bases and at J to 6 bases, leaving 7 bases not matched to a gene.

The table lists this clone with many counts. CDR3 bases: TGTGCCAGCAGCACACGGACAGATTCCTACGAGCAGTACTTC. Amino acid sequence: CASSTRTDSYEQYF. The chain uses TRBV5-4 and TRBJ2-7; a possible D gene is TRBD1 (6 bases). Deletions cut 4 bases from V and 1 base from J, with 12 bases between. Germline V gene data show CDR1 as SGHNT and CDR2 as YYREEE (reference sequence). The length of the CDR3 is 14 residues. The full variable domain, in which reference TRBV5-4 and TRBJ2-7 provide the parts outside the CDR3, is ETGVTQSPTHLIKTRGQQVTLRCSSQSGHNTVSWYQQALGQGPQFIFQYYREEENGRGNFPPRFSGLQFPNYSSELNVNALELDDSALYLCASSTRTDSYEQYFGPGTRLTVT.

The chain combines TRBV14 with TRBJ1-4; D is unclear. CDR1 and CDR2 (germline): SGHDN, FVKESK. V was clipped by 0 bases and J by 2 bases, with 10 bases between them. CDR3 size: 16 residues. In DNA, the CDR3 is TGTGCCAGCAGCCAAGACCCCTTTCCCACTAATGAAAAACTGTTTTTT. Amino acids: CASSQDPFPTNEKLFF.

This clone was observed many times. This rearrangement joins TRBV9 to TRBJ2-7; 7 bases align to TRBD1. CDR1 is SGDLS and CDR2 is YYNGEE in the germline V gene. There are 15 residues in the CDR3. V dropped 3 bases and J dropped 3; count of bases not matched to a gene: 9. The CDR3 region is CASSATGTAFYEQYF. CDR3 coding DNA: TGTGCCAGCAGCGCCACCGGGACAGCCTTCTACGAGCAGTACTTC.

A few counts support this clone. The chain recombines TRBV19 with TRBJ1-2; possible D gene TRBD1, 5 bases. The CDR3 runs 12 residues. The V end was cut by 5 bases, the J end by 5 bases, with 9 bases between. CDR1 and CDR2 from the germline V gene are LNHDA and SQIVND (reference sequence). In DNA form, the CDR3 reads TGTGCCAGTAGTTTGACAGAATATGGCTACACCTTC. Its translation is CASSLTEYGYTF.

A few counts support this clone. This chain uses TRBV7-8 with TRBJ1-3, with no clear D. V was shortened by 1 base and J by 4 bases, with 8 bases between the two germline ends. This CDR3 has 14 amino acids. The germline V gene encodes CDR1 SGHVS and CDR2 FQNEAQ. The CDR3: CASSLERSGNTIYF. The CDR3 DNA follows: TGTGCCAGCAGCTTAGAGAGATCGGGAAACACCATATATTTT. Using reference TRBV7-8 and TRBJ1-3 for the parts outside the CDR3, the full variable domain is GAGVSQSPRYKVAKRGQDVALRCDPISGHVSLFWYQQALGQGPEFLTYFQNEAQLDKSGLPSDRFFAERPEGSVSTLKIQRTQQEDSAVYLCASSLERSGNTIYFGEGSWLTVV.

In this sample, this clone turned up once. The chain combines TRBV6-5 with TRBJ1-1; D not resolved. The V end lost 0 bases, the J end lost 1 base, and 6 bases lay between the germline ends. This CDR3 comprises 14 residues. Germline V gene lookup returns CDR1 MNHEY and CDR2 SVGAGI. The CDR3 DNA reads TGTGCCAGCAGTTACTCCGGGAGGAACACTGAAGCTTTCTTT. Its protein product is CASSYSGRNTEAFF.

This clone was observed a handful of times. The chain joins TRBV7-3 to TRBJ1-2; 9 nucleotides line up with TRBD1. The germline V gene has CDR1 SGHTA and CDR2 FQGTGA. J was trimmed by 1 base and V by 4 bases; bases with no gene match: 4. CDR3 length: 15 amino acids. In DNA form, the CDR3 reads TGTGCCAGCAGCTGGGGACAGGGCGTTAACTATGGCTACACCTTC. Its translation: CASSWGQGVNYGYTF.

This clone came up a few times. V is TRBV3-1 (or the pseudogene TRBV3-2) and J is TRBJ2-4; 8 bases match TRBD2. Losses at the gene ends were 6 bases for V and 8 bases for J; bases not matched to a gene: 9. In germline, CDR1 is LGHDT, CDR2 YNNKEL (reference sequence). CDR3 length: 14 amino acids. CDR3 region: CASSAGGARDIQYF. CDR3 nucleotide sequence: TGTGCCAGCAGTGCCGGGGGGGCAAGGGACATTCAGTACTTC.

The CDR3 here is CASSRGPPLERPEAFF. CDR3 coding DNA: TGTGCCAGTAGCCGCGGTCCCCCACTTGAACGGCCTGAAGCTTTCTTT. The chain carries TRBV19 and TRBJ1-1, with D unclear. The V gene's germline CDR1 is LNHDA and CDR2 SQIVND (reference sequence). V lost 6 bases, J lost 6 bases, and 23 bases lay in between. The CDR3 loop spans 16 amino acids.

J is TRBJ2-2 and V is TRBV7-3; D might be TRBD1 (6 bases). From germline, CDR1 is SGHTA and CDR2 FQGTGA. This CDR3 spans 17 amino acids. With 5 bases removed from V and 4 bases from J, the gap between germline ends came to 20 bases. CDR3 loop: CASSPPGTMSGTGELFF. For the CDR3, the DNA is TGTGCCAGCAGCCCACCTGGGACAATGAGTGGCACCGGGGAGCTGTTTTTT. The variable domain in full, with the rest retrieved from reference TRBV7-3 and TRBJ2-2, is GAGVSQTPSNKVTEKGKYVELRCDPISGHTALYWYRQSLGQGPEFLIYFQGTGAADDSGLPNDRFFAVRPEGSVSTLKIQRTERGDSAVYLCASSPPGTMSGTGELFFGEGSRLTVL.

The rearrangement links TRBV2 to TRBJ2-7; D is ambiguous. The germline gives CDR1 SNHLY, CDR2 FYNNEI. The V end was cut by 3 bases, the J end by 0 bases, with 15 bases between. The CDR3 spans 16 residues. CDR3 amino acids: CASSEAHTVSSYEQYF. CDR3 in DNA: TGTGCCAGCAGTGAGGCCCACACAGTGAGCTCCTACGAGCAGTACTTC.